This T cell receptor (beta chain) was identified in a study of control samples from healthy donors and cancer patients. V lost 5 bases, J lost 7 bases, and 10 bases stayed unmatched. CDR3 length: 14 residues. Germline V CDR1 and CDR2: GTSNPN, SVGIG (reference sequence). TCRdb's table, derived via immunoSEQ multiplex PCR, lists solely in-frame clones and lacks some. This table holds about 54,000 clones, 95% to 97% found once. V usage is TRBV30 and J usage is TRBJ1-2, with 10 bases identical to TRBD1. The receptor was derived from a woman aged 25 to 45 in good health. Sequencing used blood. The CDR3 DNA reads TGTGCCTGGGGACCCGACAGGGGGCCGCTTGGCTACACCTTC. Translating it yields CAWGPDRGPLGYTF.